What follows are 22 T cell receptor beta chains derived from one specimen sequenced in a study of cytomegalovirus exposure and HLA in healthy donors. The PCR employed 60 Vbeta primers together with 13 Jbeta primers. Assay: immunoSEQ multiplex PCR; the TCRdb copy retains only in-frame clones and omits some. The sample carries about 110,000 clones, about 70% recorded once. The material sequenced was PBMCs. Source of these receptors: a woman in her 30s in good health and CMV-seronegative.

Details on this clone: Germline and junction disagree at one end, which may indicate a read error. The chain carries TRBV27 and TRBJ2-3; 7 bases fit TRBD2. CDR3 size: 12 residues. Germline V gives CDR1 MNHEY, CDR2 SMNVEV (reference sequence). CDR3 in DNA: TGTGCCAGCAGGACGGGGGGAGATGCGCAGTATTTT. This encodes CASRTGGDAQYF.

The gene calls are TRBV9 and TRBJ1-2; 11 bases align to TRBD1. Trimming removed 0 bases from V and 5 bases from J; junction bases left unmatched: 3. Germline-derived CDR1 and CDR2 are SGDLS and YYNGEE. The CDR3 contains 15 residues. This CDR3 reads CASSVGTGGDYGYTF. Here the CDR3 DNA reads TGTGCCAGCAGCGTAGGGACAGGGGGCGATTATGGCTACACCTTC.

This chain connects TRBV30 to TRBJ2-7; possible D gene TRBD1, 5 bases. The CDR3 loop spans 13 amino acids. V was shortened by 4 bases and J by 3 bases, with 13 bases between the two germline ends. Germline V gives CDR1 GTSNPN, CDR2 SVGIG (reference sequence). The CDR3 DNA follows: TGTGCCTGGAACCCAACAGGCGTCTACGAGCAGTACTTC. Translating gives CAWNPTGVYEQYF.

This chain connects TRBV27 to TRBJ1-2; possible D gene TRBD1, 5 bases. Germline CDR1 MNHEY, CDR2 SMNVEV (reference sequence). Between the trimmed V and J ends, which lost 3 bases and 4 bases, there was a span of 18 bases. This CDR3 spans 16 amino acids. CDR3 residues: CASSLDYRRQTYGYTF. The CDR3 DNA reads as TGTGCCAGCAGTTTGGATTACCGGAGACAGACCTATGGCTACACCTTC.

The V and J genes are TRBV9 and TRBJ1-1; maybe TRBD1 (5 bases). CDR1 is SGDLS, CDR2 YYNGEE, per germline. The CDR3 covers 14 residues. V was pared by 4 bases and J by 1 base, with 11 bases between. CDR3 amino acids: CASSTNDRNTEAFF. The CDR3 DNA is TGTGCCAGCAGCACCAACGACAGGAACACTGAAGCTTTCTTT.

In its sample, this clone was seen once. J is TRBJ2-5 and V is TRBV5-1; 9 bases are a match to TRBD1. The trim removed 0 bases at V and 5 bases at J, leaving 5 bases unmatched. CDR3 length: 15 amino acids. Germline CDR1 is SGHRS and CDR2 is YFSETQ. The CDR3 spells CASSLAVGTGETQYF. DNA of the CDR3: TGCGCCAGCAGCTTGGCCGTGGGGACAGGGGAGACCCAGTACTTC.

A few counts support this clone. V and J are TRBV30 and TRBJ2-5, with 10 positions matching TRBD2. V was pared by 0 bases and J by 1 base, with 5 bases of the junction left unmatched. The CDR3 runs to 16 residues. Germline values: CDR1 GTSNPN, CDR2 SVGIG (reference sequence). The DNA of the CDR3 is TGTGCCTGGAGTGTACTGGGACTAGCGATCCAAGAGACCCAGTACTTC. It translates to CAWSVLGLAIQETQYF.

The chain uses TRBV19 and TRBJ2-7; D perhaps matches TRBD2 (6 bases). Germline CDR1 and CDR2: LNHDA and SQIVND (reference sequence). Trimming cost V 3 bases and J 3 bases, with 15 bases left between them. CDR3 size: 15 residues. CDR3 protein: CASSILAGQGYEQYF. The CDR3 bases are TGTGCCAGTAGTATCTTGGCGGGGCAGGGCTACGAGCAGTACTTC.

The V call is TRBV9, the J call TRBJ1-1; no firm D call. Trimming removed 0 bases at V and 2 bases at J, with 8 bases between. The CDR3 loop spans 14 amino acids. Germline-derived CDR1 and CDR2 are SGDLS and YYNGEE. The chain's CDR3 is CASSVGGSNTEAFF. In nucleotides, the CDR3 is TGTGCCAGCAGCGTAGGAGGCAGTAACACTGAAGCTTTCTTT.

V is TRBV28 and J is TRBJ2-7, with 7 bases fitting TRBD1. Germline-derived CDR1 and CDR2 are MDHEN and SYDVKM. The V gene end was trimmed by 3 bases and the J gene end by 3 bases; junction bases not matched to a gene: 8. CDR3 length: 15 residues. CDR3 DNA sequence: TGTGCCAGCAGTTTCCGGGGACAGCTAATCTACGAGCAGTACTTC. Translation: CASSFRGQLIYEQYF.

This clone has only a few counts. V and J are TRBV7-9 and TRBJ2-3; TRBD2 matches 12 bases. Germline CDR1 is SEHNR and CDR2 is FQNEAQ (reference sequence). Germline trimming cut 6 bases from V and 0 bases from J; bases unmatched to any gene: 7. CDR3 length: 17 residues. In DNA form, the CDR3 reads TGTGCCAGCAGTTACGGACTAGCGGGGCGGAGCACAGATACGCAGTATTTT. As protein: CASSYGLAGRSTDTQYF.

The J gene is TRBJ1-1, the V gene TRBV6-5; 7 bases align to TRBD1. Trimming removed 7 bases from V and 1 base from J; junction bases left unmatched: 9. The CDR3 totals 15 residues. The V gene's germline CDR1 is MNHEY and CDR2 SVGAGI. In DNA form, the CDR3 reads TGTGCCAGCACCCGCCTGGGGGACAGGAACACTGAAGCTTTCTTT. Protein product: CASTRLGDRNTEAFF.

V usage is TRBV4-2 and J usage is TRBJ2-5, with 7 bases matching TRBD2. Per the germline V gene, CDR1 is LGHNA and CDR2 is YNFKEQ. J was trimmed by 5 bases and V by 1 base; bases with no gene match: 4. The CDR3 is 14 amino acids. The CDR3 DNA is TGTGCCAGCAGCCAAGTTACTAGCGCCGAGACCCAGTACTTC. Its protein product is CASSQVTSAETQYF.

The chain links TRBV27 to TRBJ2-1, with TRBD2 identical over 13 bases. CDR3 length equals 20 residues. V gave up 5 bases and J gave up 6 bases; unmatched junction bases: 19. CDR1 and CDR2 (germline): MNHEY, SMNVEV (reference sequence). The CDR3 loop is CASSLGQYSGLAGVRNEQFF. CDR3 coding DNA: TGTGCCAGCAGTCTAGGACAGTATAGTGGACTAGCGGGAGTTCGCAATGAGCAGTTCTTC.

The V gene is TRBV27, the J gene TRBJ1-6; the match to TRBD1 covers 8 bases. There are 13 residues in the CDR3. The V gene's germline CDR1 is MNHEY and CDR2 SMNVEV (reference sequence). V shed 9 bases and J 7 bases; nucleotides not matched to a gene: 5. This CDR3 reads CASRDRSNSPLHF. For the CDR3, the DNA is TGTGCCAGTAGGGACAGGTCAAATTCACCCCTCCACTTT.

The chain links TRBV11-3 to TRBJ2-2, with 12 bases that match TRBD1. The J segment lost 7 bases and the V segment lost 4 bases, leaving 4 bases of the junction unmatched. Per germline, CDR1 SGHNT and CDR2 YENEEA. There are 15 residues in the CDR3. The CDR3 region has the DNA TGTGCCAGCAGCTCGGGACAGGGGGCTGGCGGGGAGCTGTTTTTT. Its protein is CASSSGQGAGGELFF.

This clone came up a few times. The V gene is TRBV6-5, the J gene TRBJ1-2; D is possibly TRBD1 (5 bases). The CDR3 spans 11 residues. The V and J ends lost 7 bases and 14 bases respectively, with 17 bases between them. Germline-derived CDR1 and CDR2 are MNHEY and SVGAGI. The CDR3 region has the DNA TGTGCCAGCAAAGGAACAGGCCCTAGGACCTTC. Residues: CASKGTGPRTF.

This chain uses TRBV5-6 with TRBJ1-1; D might be TRBD1 (6 bases). This CDR3 comprises 12 residues. The ends were cut back, 0 bases at V and 10 bases at J, with 10 bases in the middle. The germline CDR1 and CDR2 sequences are SGHDT and YYEEEE. The CDR3, as DNA: TGTGCCAGCAGCTTGGCCCAGGGGCGAGCTTTCTTT. Protein sequence: CASSLAQGRAFF. The entire variable domain, with the rest obtained from reference TRBV5-6 and TRBJ1-1, is as follows: DAGVTQSPTHLIKTRGQQVTLRCSPKSGHDTVSWYQQALGQGPQFIFQYYEEEERQRGNFPDRFSGHQFPNYSSELNVNALLLGDSALYLCASSLAQGRAFFGQGTRLTVV.

The V and J genes are TRBV29-1 and TRBJ2-1, with TRBD2 identical over 14 bases. The V and J ends lost 3 bases and 10 bases, in that order; junction bases with no gene match: 5. The CDR3 length is 14 residues. Germline CDR1 SQVTM, CDR2 ANQGSEA. For the CDR3, the DNA is TGCAGCGTTGAGGGACTAGCGGGAGTCAACGAGCAGTTCTTC. Its protein product is CSVEGLAGVNEQFF.

The J gene is TRBJ1-1, the V gene TRBV7-3, with D tentatively TRBD1 (5 bases). Germline V gene lookup returns CDR1 SGHTA and CDR2 FQGTGA. The CDR3 is 13 residues long. Trimming stripped 8 bases from V and 5 bases from J, with 15 bases between. The CDR3 nucleotides read TGTGCCAGCTCAGCTTTACAGGAGACTGAAGCTTTCTTT. Translated: CASSALQETEAFF.

CDR3 DNA: TGTGCCATCAGGGCTTCGACAGGCGGGAGGTTTCGCTACACCTTC. It encodes CAIRASTGGRFRYTF. The chain joins TRBV10-3 to TRBJ1-2; D might be TRBD1 (6 bases). Trimming removed 6 bases from V and 9 bases from J, with 23 bases in between. CDR1 is ENHRY, CDR2 SYGVKD, per germline. This CDR3 spans 15 amino acids.

This clone came up once. The sample has other DNA sequences that encode this CDR3 too. The rearrangement links TRBV9 to TRBJ2-3; D remains ambiguous. The germline V and J ends were trimmed by 2 bases and 0 bases, with 4 bases remaining between them. Per germline, CDR1 SGDLS and CDR2 YYNGEE. The CDR3 has 13 residues. Here the CDR3 DNA reads TGTGCCAGCAGCGTGGCCAGCACAGATACGCAGTATTTT. Translated, it gives CASSVASTDTQYF.